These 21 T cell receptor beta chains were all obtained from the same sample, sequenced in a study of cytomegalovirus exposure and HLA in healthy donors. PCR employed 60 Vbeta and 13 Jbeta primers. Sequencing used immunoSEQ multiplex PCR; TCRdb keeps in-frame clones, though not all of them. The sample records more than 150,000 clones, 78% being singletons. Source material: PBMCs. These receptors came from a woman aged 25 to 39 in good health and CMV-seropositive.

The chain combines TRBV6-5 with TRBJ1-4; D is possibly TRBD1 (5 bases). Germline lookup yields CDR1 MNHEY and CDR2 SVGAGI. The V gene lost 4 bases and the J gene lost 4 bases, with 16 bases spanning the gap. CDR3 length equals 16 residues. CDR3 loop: CASSSLGGAVNEKLFF. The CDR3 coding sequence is TGTGCCAGCAGTTCCCTGGGGGGTGCAGTTAATGAAAAACTGTTTTTT.

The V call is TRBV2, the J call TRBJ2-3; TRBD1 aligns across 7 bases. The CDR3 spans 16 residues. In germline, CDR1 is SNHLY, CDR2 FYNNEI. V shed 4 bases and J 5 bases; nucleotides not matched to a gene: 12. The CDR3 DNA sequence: TGTGCCAGCAGTGGATTGACAGGGATTGTCGGAGATACGCAGTATTTT. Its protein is CASSGLTGIVGDTQYF.

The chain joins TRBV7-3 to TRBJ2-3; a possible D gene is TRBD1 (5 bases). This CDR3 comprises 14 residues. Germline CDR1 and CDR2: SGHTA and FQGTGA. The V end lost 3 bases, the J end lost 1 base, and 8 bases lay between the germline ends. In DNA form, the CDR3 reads TGTGCCAGCAGCTTGGGGCCGGGCACAGATACGCAGTATTTT. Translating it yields CASSLGPGTDTQYF.

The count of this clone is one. CDR3 nucleotide sequence: TGTGCCAGCAGTGCCGGGACAGCGTACAATGAGCAGTTCTTC. This sequence encodes CASSAGTAYNEQFF. This rearrangement joins TRBV2 to TRBJ2-1; 7 bases agree with TRBD1. J lost 4 bases, V lost 4 bases, and 4 bases had no gene match. This CDR3 is 14 amino acids long. The V gene's germline CDR1 is SNHLY and CDR2 FYNNEI.

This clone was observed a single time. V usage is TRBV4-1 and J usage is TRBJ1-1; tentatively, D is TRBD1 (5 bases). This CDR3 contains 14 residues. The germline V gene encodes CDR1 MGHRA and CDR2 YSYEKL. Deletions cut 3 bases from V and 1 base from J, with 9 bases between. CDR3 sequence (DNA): TGCGCCAGCAGCCACCTGCAGGGGAACACTGAAGCTTTCTTT. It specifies CASSHLQGNTEAFF.

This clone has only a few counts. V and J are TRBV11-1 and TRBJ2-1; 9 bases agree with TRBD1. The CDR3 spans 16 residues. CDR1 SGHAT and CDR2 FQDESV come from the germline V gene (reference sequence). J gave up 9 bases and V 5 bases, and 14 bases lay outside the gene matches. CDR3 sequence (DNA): TGTGCCAGCAGCGGGGGACAGGGTGAGCTTCGAGGTGAGCAGTTCTTC. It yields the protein CASSGGQGELRGEQFF.

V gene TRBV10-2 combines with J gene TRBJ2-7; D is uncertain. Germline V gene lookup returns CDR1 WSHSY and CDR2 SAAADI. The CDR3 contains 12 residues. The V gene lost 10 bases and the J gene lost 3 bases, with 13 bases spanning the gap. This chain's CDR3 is CATRTSVYEQYF. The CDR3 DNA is TGCGCCACCCGAACCAGTGTCTACGAGCAGTACTTC.

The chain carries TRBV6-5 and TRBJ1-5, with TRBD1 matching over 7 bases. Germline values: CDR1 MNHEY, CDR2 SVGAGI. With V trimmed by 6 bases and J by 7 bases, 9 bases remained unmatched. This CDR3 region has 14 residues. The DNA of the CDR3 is TGTGCCAGCAGCCGAGACAGGGTCCAGCAGCCCCAGCATTTT. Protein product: CASSRDRVQQPQHF.

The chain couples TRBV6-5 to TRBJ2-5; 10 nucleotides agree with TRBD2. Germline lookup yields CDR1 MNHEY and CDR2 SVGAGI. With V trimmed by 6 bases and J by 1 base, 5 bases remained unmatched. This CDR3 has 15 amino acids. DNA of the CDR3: TGTGCCAGCAGGCGACTAGCGGGCCTCCAAGAGACCCAGTACTTC. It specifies CASRRLAGLQETQYF.

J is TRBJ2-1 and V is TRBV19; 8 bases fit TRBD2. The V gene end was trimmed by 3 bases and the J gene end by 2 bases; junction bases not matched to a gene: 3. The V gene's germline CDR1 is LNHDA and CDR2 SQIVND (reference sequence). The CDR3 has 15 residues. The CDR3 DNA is TGTGCCAGTAGTATCGGTAGCGGGGCCTACAATGAGCAGTTCTTC. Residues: CASSIGSGAYNEQFF. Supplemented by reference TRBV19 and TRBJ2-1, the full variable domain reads DGGITQSPKYLFRKEGQNVTLSCEQNLNHDAMYWYRQDPGQGLRLIYYSQIVNDFQKGDIAEGYSVSREKKESFPLTVTSAQKNPTAFYLCASSIGSGAYNEQFFGPGTRLTVL.

The CDR3 DNA reads TGTGCCAGCAGCCCGGGGACAGGGAGTAATTCACCCCTCCACTTT. This encodes CASSPGTGSNSPLHF. The chain joins TRBV5-4 to TRBJ1-6; 9 bases align to TRBD1. The CDR3 runs to 15 residues. V gave up 4 bases and J gave up 6 bases; unmatched junction bases: 5. Germline V gives CDR1 SGHNT, CDR2 YYREEE (reference sequence).

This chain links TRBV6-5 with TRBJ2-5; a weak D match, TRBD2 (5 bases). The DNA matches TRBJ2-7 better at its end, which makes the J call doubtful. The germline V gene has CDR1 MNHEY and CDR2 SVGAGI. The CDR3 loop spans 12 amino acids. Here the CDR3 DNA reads TGTGCCAGCAAGGCGGGCCCCTACGAGCAGTACTTC. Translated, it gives CASKAGPYEQYF.

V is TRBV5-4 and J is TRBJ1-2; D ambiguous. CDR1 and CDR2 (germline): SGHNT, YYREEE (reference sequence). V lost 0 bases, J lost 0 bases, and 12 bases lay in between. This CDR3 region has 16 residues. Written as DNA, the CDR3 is TGTGCCAGCAGCTTGGCCCGGGGTTCGGCTAACTATGGCTACACCTTC. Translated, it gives CASSLARGSANYGYTF.

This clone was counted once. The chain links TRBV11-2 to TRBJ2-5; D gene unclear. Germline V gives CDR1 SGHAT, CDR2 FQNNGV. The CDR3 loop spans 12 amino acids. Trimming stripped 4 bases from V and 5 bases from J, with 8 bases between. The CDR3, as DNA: TGTGCCAGCAGCTACTTGATGGAGACCCAGTACTTC. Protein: CASSYLMETQYF.

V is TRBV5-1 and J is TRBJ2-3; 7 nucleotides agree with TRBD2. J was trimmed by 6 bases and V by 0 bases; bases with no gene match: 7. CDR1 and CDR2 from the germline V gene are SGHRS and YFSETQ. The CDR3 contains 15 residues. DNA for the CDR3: TGCGCCAGCAGCTTGGTGGCGGGAGTCACCGATACGCAGTATTTT. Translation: CASSLVAGVTDTQYF.

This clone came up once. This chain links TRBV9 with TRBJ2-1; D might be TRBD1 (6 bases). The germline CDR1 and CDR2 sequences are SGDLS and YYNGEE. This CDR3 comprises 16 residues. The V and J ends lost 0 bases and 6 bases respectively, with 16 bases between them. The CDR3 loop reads CASSVALGALGNEQFF. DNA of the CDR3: TGTGCCAGCAGCGTAGCTCTGGGGGCCTTGGGCAATGAGCAGTTCTTC. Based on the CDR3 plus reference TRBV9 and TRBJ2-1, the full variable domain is DSGVTQTPKHLITATGQRVTLRCSPRSGDLSVYWYQQSLDQGLQFLIQYYNGEERAKGNILERFSAQQFPDLHSELNLSSLELGDSALYFCASSVALGALGNEQFFGPGTRLTVL.

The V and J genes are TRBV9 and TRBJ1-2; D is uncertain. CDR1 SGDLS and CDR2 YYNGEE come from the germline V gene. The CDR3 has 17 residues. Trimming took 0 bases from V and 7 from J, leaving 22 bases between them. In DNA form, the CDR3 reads TGTGCCAGCAGCGTAGCGGTCTACGAGGAATTAGAAGGTGGCTACACCTTC. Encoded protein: CASSVAVYEELEGGYTF.

CDR3 nucleotide sequence: TGTGCCAGCGGGCCCAGGGCTAGCTCTGGAAACACCATATATTTT. This translates into CASGPRASSGNTIYF. The V call is TRBV7-8, the J call TRBJ1-3; tentative D call: TRBD1 (5 bases). With 8 bases removed from V and 0 bases from J, the gap between germline ends came to 14 bases. Per germline, CDR1 SGHVS and CDR2 FQNEAQ. The CDR3 covers 15 residues.

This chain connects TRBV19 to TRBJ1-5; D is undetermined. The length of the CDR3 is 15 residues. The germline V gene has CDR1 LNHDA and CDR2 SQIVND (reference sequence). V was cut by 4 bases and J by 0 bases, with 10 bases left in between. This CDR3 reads CASSSIRISNQPQHF. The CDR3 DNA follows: TGTGCCAGTAGTAGCATCAGAATTAGCAATCAGCCCCAGCATTTT.

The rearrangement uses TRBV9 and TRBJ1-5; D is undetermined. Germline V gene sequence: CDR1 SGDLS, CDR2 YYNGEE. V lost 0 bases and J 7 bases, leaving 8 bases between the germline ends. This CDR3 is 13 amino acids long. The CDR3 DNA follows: TGTGCCAGCAGCGTAGTGGCAGGACAGCCCCAGCATTTT. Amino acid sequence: CASSVVAGQPQHF.

This chain's CDR3 is CASSSTDTNTEAFF. For the CDR3, the DNA is TGTGCCAGCAGTTCAACCGACACGAACACTGAAGCTTTCTTT. The gene calls are TRBV2 and TRBJ1-1; D call uncertain. Germline assignment: CDR1 SNHLY and CDR2 FYNNEI. Trimming removed 5 bases from V and 1 base from J, with 11 bases in between. The CDR3 length is 14 residues.